This T cell receptor beta chain was identified in a study of T cells of healthy individuals. This clonotype has only a few counts. TCRdb fed the 5' RACE reads into MiXCR, producing one record per CDR3 protein. The sample consists of about 82,000 distinct CDR3 sequences, approximately 4.7% of them appearing once. V lost 5 bases and J 5 bases, leaving 13 bases between the germline ends. Germline CDR1 and CDR2: SQVTM and ANQGSEA. This CDR3 is built from 13 residues. This sequence was found in a female donor in good health. The chain has TRBV29-1 and TRBJ2-4; TRBD1 is a possible D gene (6 bases). CDR3 amino acids: CSVQQGSQNIQYF. CDR3 nucleotides: TGCAGCGTTCAGCAGGGGTCCCAAAACATTCAGTACTTC.